This T cell receptor (beta chain) was profiled in a study of blood T cell repertoires in COVID-19. The germline V gene encodes CDR1 SGHVS and CDR2 FQNEAQ. The ends were cut back, 3 bases at V and 4 bases at J, with 16 bases in the middle. The CDR3 totals 16 residues. The protocol was immunoSEQ multiplex PCR, while the TCRdb copy is restricted to in-frame clones and leaves out a portion. The sample contains fewer than 400,000 clones, 85% of which appear only once. This TCR was recovered from a woman aged 25 to 39 who had been exposed to COVID-19. Sequencing used PBMCs or T cells enriched from blood (not recorded which). J is TRBJ1-5 and V is TRBV7-8; D is unclear. This CDR3 reads CASSFGVSGLNQPQHF. For the CDR3, the DNA is TGTGCCAGCAGCTTCGGGGTATCGGGGTTGAATCAGCCCCAGCATTTT.